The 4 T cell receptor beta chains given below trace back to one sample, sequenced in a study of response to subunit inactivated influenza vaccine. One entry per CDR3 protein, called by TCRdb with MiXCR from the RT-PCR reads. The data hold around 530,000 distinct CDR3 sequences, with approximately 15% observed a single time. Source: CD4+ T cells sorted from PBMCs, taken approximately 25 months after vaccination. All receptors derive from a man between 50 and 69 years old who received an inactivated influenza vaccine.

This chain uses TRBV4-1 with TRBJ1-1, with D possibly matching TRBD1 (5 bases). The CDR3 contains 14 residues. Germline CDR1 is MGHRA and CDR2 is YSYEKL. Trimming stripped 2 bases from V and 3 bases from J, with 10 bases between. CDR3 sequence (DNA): TGCGCCAGCAGCCAACATGCGGGGGACACTGAAGCTTTCTTT. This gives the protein CASSQHAGDTEAFF.

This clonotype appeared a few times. The CDR3 DNA reads TGTGCCAGCAGTTTAGCTGGGAAATGGAATGAGCAGTTCTTC. Its translation: CASSLAGKWNEQFF. The chain links TRBV12-3 or TRBV12-4 to TRBJ2-1; unclear D gene. Trimming stripped 0 bases from V and 7 bases from J, with 10 bases between. This CDR3 has 14 amino acids.

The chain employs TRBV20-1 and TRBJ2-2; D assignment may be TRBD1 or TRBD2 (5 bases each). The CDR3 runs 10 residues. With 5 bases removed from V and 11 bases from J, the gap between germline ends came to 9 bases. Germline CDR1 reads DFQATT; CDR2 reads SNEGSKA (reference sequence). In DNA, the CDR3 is TGCAGTGCTTACCGGGACGAGCTGTTTTTT. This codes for CSAYRDELFF.

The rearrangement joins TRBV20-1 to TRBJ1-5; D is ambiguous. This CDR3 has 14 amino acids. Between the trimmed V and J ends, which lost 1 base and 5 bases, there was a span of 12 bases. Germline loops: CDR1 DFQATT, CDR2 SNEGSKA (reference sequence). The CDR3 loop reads CSARARRTYQPQHF. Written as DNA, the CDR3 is TGCAGTGCTAGAGCCCGCAGGACTTATCAGCCCCAGCATTTT.